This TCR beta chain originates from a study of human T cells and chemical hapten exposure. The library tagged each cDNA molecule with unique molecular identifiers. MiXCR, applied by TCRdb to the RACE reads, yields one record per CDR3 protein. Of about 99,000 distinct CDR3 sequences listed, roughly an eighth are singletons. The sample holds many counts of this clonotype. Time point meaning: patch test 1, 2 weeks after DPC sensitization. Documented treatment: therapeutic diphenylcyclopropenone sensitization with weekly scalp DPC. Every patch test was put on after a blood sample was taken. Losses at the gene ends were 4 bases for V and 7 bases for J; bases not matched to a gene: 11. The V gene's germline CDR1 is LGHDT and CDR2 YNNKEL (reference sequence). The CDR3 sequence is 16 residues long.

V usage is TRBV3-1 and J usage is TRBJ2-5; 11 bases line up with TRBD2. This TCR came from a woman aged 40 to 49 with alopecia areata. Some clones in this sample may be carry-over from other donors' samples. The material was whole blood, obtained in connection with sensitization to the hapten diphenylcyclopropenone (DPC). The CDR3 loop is CASSPISGRGKMTQYF. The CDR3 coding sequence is TGTGCCAGCAGCCCCATTAGCGGGAGGGGGAAGATGACCCAGTACTTC.